This T cell receptor (beta chain) comes out of a study of T cell repertoires in cytomegalovirus infection. For the study at large: Carrying CMV and the relevant HLA type showed in public TCR beta signatures.

Ten or more counts support this clonotype. Its specificity is unknown. The CDR3 consists of 14 residues. Per germline, CDR1 MDHEN and CDR2 SYDVKM. V was cut by 3 bases and J by 2 bases, with 11 bases left in between. Regarding the study as a whole: Within the response measured ex vivo, HLA-C-restricted CMV-specific TCR beta clonotypes were dominant.

TCRdb independently ran MiXCR on the reads; one entry per CDR3 protein. The table lists 300,000 or so distinct CDR3 sequences, 9.6% of them singletons. This receptor was taken from a human donor in good health (CMV status not recorded). Some clones in this sample may be carry-over from other donors' samples. Sequenced input: PBMCs. The rearrangement uses TRBV28 and TRBJ2-7, with D perhaps being TRBD1 or TRBD2 (5 bases each). CDR3 sequence reads: CASSFPGTPYEQYV. CDR3 DNA: TGTGCCAGCAGTTTCCCGGGGACGCCCTACGAGCAGTACGTC.